This T cell receptor beta chain was found in a study of cytotoxic CD8 clonotypes in ibrutinib-treated CLL. Study-level background: Among responders, approximately 24 were partial and 2 complete; after median approximately 70 months, approximately 15 stayed remitted and approximately 12 progressed.

Concerning this clone: The sample has other DNA sequences that encode this CDR3 too.

This CDR3 is 13 amino acids long. From germline, CDR1 is GTSNPN and CDR2 SVGIG (reference sequence). V gave up 0 bases and J gave up 0 bases, with 3 bases separating them. Roughly 2 micrograms of genomic DNA, which was extracted from cryopreserved PBMCs, served as the material used for the TCR beta libraries. The repertoire was sequenced with immunoSEQ multiplex PCR; TCRdb's copy has only in-frame clones and lacks some. Here the sample spans fewer than 50,000 clones, roughly 69% being singletons. The sequenced sample was PBMCs, obtained after 12 months of ibrutinib treatment. The receptor was isolated from a human donor with chronic lymphocytic leukemia. V usage is TRBV30 and J usage is TRBJ1-3; no clear D gene. In nucleotides, the CDR3 is TGTGCCTGGAGTGTAAGCTCTGGAAACACCATATATTTT. Residues: CAWSVSSGNTIYF.